This section outlines one TCR beta chain sequence together with its context. Its antigen is undetermined. The sample originates from a study of post-analysis software for immune sequencing data. Study-wide findings and caveats: The five TRBV segments detected at higher frequency in patients than in controls included TRBV5-6, TRBV5-1 and TRBV20-1. When compared against controls, multiple sclerosis patients showed significantly lower normalized Chao1 diversity.

CDR1 is SGHDN and CDR2 is FVKESK in the germline V gene. The CDR3 spans 17 residues. The J segment lost 7 bases and the V segment lost 1 base, leaving 6 bases of the junction unmatched. Presence of unique molecular identifiers characterized the TCR beta cDNA libraries. Starting from around 0.96 to 9.9 million T cells, the study yielded a few hundred thousand cDNA molecules. TCRdb analysed the PCR reads with MiXCR anew, one entry per CDR3 protein. The table lists a few hundred thousand distinct CDR3 sequences, roughly 38% of them singletons. This TCR derives from a girl aged 2-9 years with multiple sclerosis. The chain employs TRBV14 and TRBJ2-1; 14 positions agree with TRBD2. Source material: blood. CDR3 sequence reads: CASSQGLAGGPRNEQFF. The CDR3 DNA sequence: TGTGCCAGCAGCCAAGGACTAGCGGGAGGGCCTAGGAATGAGCAGTTCTTC.